A single sample gave rise to the 11 T cell receptor beta chains below, sequenced in a study of T cells in Graves' hyperthyroidism and ophthalmopathy. Amplification targeted TCR beta CDR3 regions from RNA transcripts. Initially, a first-round RT-PCR of the TCR CDR3 employed the HTBI primer set. MiXCR was run by TCRdb on the multiplex PCR reads, yielding one entry per CDR3 protein. Found here are hundreds of thousands of distinct CDR3 sequences, roughly a sixth of them singletons; the top ten hold over 15%. Input material: blood. These receptors originate from a woman aged 50 to 60 with Graves' hyperthyroidism that later progressed to Graves' ophthalmopathy.

The rearrangement uses TRBV10-2 and TRBJ1-5, with 10 bases identical to TRBD1. The CDR3 is made up of 15 amino acids. Trimming at V came to 5 bases and at J to 3 bases, leaving 4 bases not matched to a gene. Germline values: CDR1 WSHSY, CDR2 SAAADI. The CDR3 DNA reads TGCGCCAGCAGTTCGGACAGGGGGGACAATCAGCCCCAGCATTTT. Translated, it gives CASSSDRGDNQPQHF.

Concerning this clonotype itself: At one of its ends the junction is not consistent with the germline gene, which may arise from a read error. The CDR3 DNA reads as TGCGGTGCTCCGAGACTAGCGGGCTTCTACGAGCAGTACTTC. Its protein product is CGAPRLAGFYEQYF. This chain joins TRBV20-1 and TRBJ2-7; 10 bases are shared with TRBD2. CDR3 length equals 14 residues. Germline V CDR1 and CDR2: DFQATT, SNEGSKA (reference sequence).

This clonotype showed up many times. This chain joins TRBV20-1 and TRBJ1-1; D is ambiguous. Germline V CDR1 and CDR2: DFQATT, SNEGSKA (reference sequence). Trimming removed 3 bases from V and 5 bases from J, with 7 bases in between. This CDR3 has 11 residues. The CDR3 spells CSASRQTEAFF. CDR3 DNA: TGCAGTGCTAGTAGGCAGACTGAAGCTTTCTTT.

The chain uses TRBV9 and TRBJ1-5, with D unclear. CDR1 is SGDLS, CDR2 YYNGEE, per germline. The CDR3 contains 14 residues. With 3 bases removed from V and 4 bases from J, the gap between germline ends came to 11 bases. In nucleotides, the CDR3 is TGTGCCAGCAGCGGTGAGTCGGGGAATCAGCCCCAGCATTTT. It translates to CASSGESGNQPQHF. Looking up the rest from reference TRBV9 and TRBJ1-5 gives the full variable domain: DSGVTQTPKHLITATGQRVTLRCSPRSGDLSVYWYQQSLDQGLQFLIQYYNGEERAKGNILERFSAQQFPDLHSELNLSSLELGDSALYFCASSGESGNQPQHFGDGTRLSIL.

This clonotype was picked up many times. V is TRBV30 and J is TRBJ1-5; no firm D call. This CDR3 is built from 15 residues. The V and J ends lost 3 bases and 4 bases respectively, with 16 bases between them. Germline V gene sequence: CDR1 GTSNPN, CDR2 SVGIG (reference sequence). The CDR3 region is CAWRAGSQNNQPQHF. The CDR3 DNA reads TGTGCCTGGAGAGCCGGGTCTCAAAATAATCAGCCCCAGCATTTT. The whole variable domain, filled in from reference TRBV30 and TRBJ1-5, reads SQTIHQWPATLVQPVGSPLSLECTVEGTSNPNLYWYRQAAGRGLQLLFYSVGIGQISSEVPQNLSASRPQDRQFILSSKKLLLSDSGFYLCAWRAGSQNNQPQHFGDGTRLSIL.

The rearrangement uses TRBV6-2 or TRBV6-3 and TRBJ2-3; 8 bases are a match to TRBD2. The V gene's germline CDR1 is MNHEY and CDR2 SVGEGT. V lost 0 bases, J lost 6 bases, and 8 bases stayed unmatched. The CDR3 totals 16 residues. CDR3 sequence: CASSYSTSEAGDTQYF. The DNA of the CDR3 is TGTGCCAGCAGTTACTCGACTAGCGAGGCAGGGGATACGCAGTATTTT.

The gene calls are TRBV2 and TRBJ2-2; D might be TRBD1 (5 bases). Germline V CDR1 and CDR2: SNHLY, FYNNEI. V gave up 6 bases and J gave up 4 bases, with 12 bases separating them. This CDR3 has 14 residues. CDR3 DNA sequence: TGTGCCAGCAGCCGACAGCCCGGCACCGGGGAGCTGTTTTTT. Residues: CASSRQPGTGELFF.

The CDR3 is CASSRTPTSTDTQYF. DNA for the CDR3: TGTGCCAGCAGCCGGACACCAACTAGCACAGATACGCAGTATTTT. The chain is built from TRBV12-3 or TRBV12-4 and TRBJ2-3, with D tentatively TRBD1 (5 bases). This CDR3 has 15 residues. The V and J ends lost 6 bases and 0 bases respectively, with 13 bases between them.

This clonotype showed up just a few times. This chain joins TRBV5-1 and TRBJ2-2; possible D gene TRBD2, 5 bases. V was trimmed by 4 bases and J by 5 bases, leaving 21 bases between them. CDR3 length equals 17 residues. Germline assignment: CDR1 SGHRS and CDR2 YFSETQ. The CDR3 DNA reads TGCGCCAGCAGCCCTACTGGAGGTCCCCCGAGGACCGGGGAGCTGTTTTTT. Amino acid sequence: CASSPTGGPPRTGELFF. The full variable domain, in which reference TRBV5-1 and TRBJ2-2 provide the parts outside the CDR3, is KAGVTQTPRYLIKTRGQQVTLSCSPISGHRSVSWYQQTPGQGLQFLFEYFSETQRNKGNFPGRFSGRQFSNSRSEMNVSTLELGDSALYLCASSPTGGPPRTGELFFGEGSRLTVL.

This clonotype was seen only a few times. V is TRBV15 and J is TRBJ2-3; possibly TRBD2 for D (5 bases). CDR1 and CDR2 (germline): LNHNV, YYDKDF (reference sequence). With 1 base removed from V and 3 bases from J, the gap between germline ends came to 11 bases. This CDR3 region has 15 residues. The CDR3 region is CATSRGEGQTDTQYF. CDR3 bases: TGTGCCACCAGCAGAGGAGAGGGCCAGACAGATACGCAGTATTTT.

This clonotype came up many times. The chain couples TRBV20-1 to TRBJ1-5; unclear D gene. Germline-derived CDR1 and CDR2 are DFQATT and SNEGSKA (reference sequence). CDR3 size: 17 residues. With 3 bases removed from V and 4 bases from J, the gap between germline ends came to 22 bases. In DNA, the CDR3 is TGCAGTGCTAGCGATGGATGGGAGGTTGCAACAAATCAGCCCCAGCATTTT. As protein: CSASDGWEVATNQPQHF.